This TCR beta chain was documented in a study of cytomegalovirus exposure and HLA in healthy donors. Study-wide background: A preliminary data release comprised tens of millions of unique TCRs obtained from HLA-typed donors.

CDR1 is SEHNR and CDR2 is FQNEAQ in the germline V gene (reference sequence). The CDR3 length is 14 residues. All the people who gave samples were healthy bone marrow donors. As to this clone: Its antigen is unknown. An end of the junction does not agree with germline; a read error may underlie this.

Amplification used 60 Vbeta primers and 13 Jbeta primers. In the authors' methods: Later, an analysis found around 77 million unique TCR beta chains, and about 10 million of these were shared. The repertoire was sequenced with immunoSEQ multiplex PCR; TCRdb's copy has only in-frame clones and lacks some. V, J and clone size derive from that table, while D and trimming were established from the DNA sequence. Altogether just over 150,000 clones are present, about 85% being singletons, with the ten largest covering around 6.5%. Study-wide results and caveats: Some segments of the V type, notably TRBV6-2 and TRBV6-3, were excluded as indistinguishable.

This rearrangement joins TRBV7-9 to TRBJ1-1; D is possibly TRBD1 (6 bases). The clonotype comes from a male donor in good health and CMV-seropositive. The material sequenced was PBMCs. The CDR3: CSSSLDSMNTEAFF. CDR3 nucleotide sequence: TGTTCCAGCAGCTTGGACAGCATGAACACTGAAGCTTTCTTT.